The 31 T cell receptor beta chains listed next were all sequenced from one sample in a study of T cells in localized non-small cell lung cancer. The repertoire was sequenced with immunoSEQ multiplex PCR; TCRdb's copy has only in-frame clones and lacks some. The sample shows about 54,000 clones, over 75% of them seen only once. The sample in question was peripheral blood, obtained before any cancer treatment. The receptors derive from a female donor older than 55 with stage II squamous cell lung carcinoma.

V is TRBV25-1 and J is TRBJ2-1; unclear D gene. The CDR3 is 12 amino acids. Germline CDR1 reads MGHDK; CDR2 reads SYGVNS. V was clipped by 4 bases and J by 12 bases, with 13 bases between them. The DNA for the CDR3 is TGTGCCAGCAGTGTCCGCTCAGGCGCGCAGTTCTTC. This sequence encodes CASSVRSGAQFF.

The chain has TRBV27 and TRBJ1-6; TRBD1 aligns across 8 bases. Germline CDR1 reads MNHEY; CDR2 reads SMNVEV (reference sequence). This CDR3 spans 17 amino acids. J gave up 13 bases and V 5 bases, and 19 bases lay outside the gene matches. DNA of the CDR3: TGTGCCAGCAGTCCGCTCATAAACTCAGGGGGCCGAGATCCCCTCCACTTT. Its translation is CASSPLINSGGRDPLHF.

The chain carries TRBV6-1 and TRBJ2-1; D may be TRBD2 (6 bases). Germline V gene lookup returns CDR1 MNHNS and CDR2 SASEGT. The CDR3 runs to 14 residues. V lost 3 bases, J lost 4 bases, and 10 bases lay in between. The CDR3: CASSERTTYNEQFF. The CDR3 DNA reads as TGTGCCAGCAGTGAGCGGACTACTTACAATGAGCAGTTCTTC.

The rearrangement joins TRBV10-3 to TRBJ2-3, with 9 bases fitting TRBD2. The CDR3 totals 16 residues. The trim removed 0 bases at V and 4 bases at J, leaving 5 bases unmatched. CDR1 and CDR2 from the germline V gene are ENHRY and SYGVKD. The CDR3 sequence: CAISESGGGAADTQYF. DNA of the CDR3: TGTGCCATCAGTGAGTCGGGCGGGGGGGCGGCAGATACGCAGTATTTT.

The chain is built from TRBV30 and TRBJ2-5, with D unresolved. The CDR3 is made up of 13 amino acids. Germline lookup yields CDR1 GTSNPN and CDR2 SVGIG (reference sequence). The ends were cut back, 0 bases at V and 5 bases at J, with 10 bases in the middle. CDR3 nucleotides: TGTGCCTGGAGTGTAGTTGACCGGGAGACCCAGTACTTC. It codes for CAWSVVDRETQYF. Together with reference TRBV30 and TRBJ2-5, the CDR3 gives the full variable domain: SQTIHQWPATLVQPVGSPLSLECTVEGTSNPNLYWYRQAAGRGLQLLFYSVGIGQISSEVPQNLSASRPQDRQFILSSKKLLLSDSGFYLCAWSVVDRETQYFGPGTRLLVL.

For the CDR3, the DNA is TGCGCCAGCACGGCAGGGGGCGACGAAAAACTGTTTTTT. It is translated as CASTAGGDEKLFF. This sequence joins TRBV4-1 and TRBJ1-4; 8 nucleotides match TRBD1. Germline V gene lookup returns CDR1 MGHRA and CDR2 YSYEKL. CDR3 length: 13 residues. After removal of 7 bases from V and 8 bases from J, the junction contained 6 bases not matched to a gene.

In its sample, this clone was seen a few times. As DNA, the CDR3 is TGCGCCAGCAGCTCCGGACAGGGTAAAACTGAAGCTTTCTTT. This gives the protein CASSSGQGKTEAFF. The J gene is TRBJ1-1, the V gene TRBV5-1; 8 nucleotides align to TRBD1. The ends lost 3 bases at V and 5 bases at J; junction bases unmatched: 6. Per germline, CDR1 SGHRS and CDR2 YFSETQ. The length of the CDR3 is 14 residues. The whole variable domain, filled in from reference TRBV5-1 and TRBJ1-1, reads KAGVTQTPRYLIKTRGQQVTLSCSPISGHRSVSWYQQTPGQGLQFLFEYFSETQRNKGNFPGRFSGRQFSNSRSEMNVSTLELGDSALYLCASSSGQGKTEAFFGQGTRLTVV.

This rearrangement joins TRBV5-4 to TRBJ1-2; the D gene is possibly TRBD1 (5 bases). Germline-derived CDR1 and CDR2 are SGHNT and YYREEE (reference sequence). Trimming removed 0 bases from V and 4 bases from J, with 10 bases in between. This CDR3 is built from 14 residues. CDR3 nucleotides: TGTGCCAGCAGCTTGGCCGGACAAGCCTATGGCTACACCTTC. As protein: CASSLAGQAYGYTF. The complete variable domain, with remaining parts taken from reference TRBV5-4 and TRBJ1-2, reads ETGVTQSPTHLIKTRGQQVTLRCSSQSGHNTVSWYQQALGQGPQFIFQYYREEENGRGNFPPRFSGLQFPNYSSELNVNALELDDSALYLCASSLAGQAYGYTFGSGTRLTVV.

The chain carries TRBV30 and TRBJ2-4; TRBD1 agrees at 7 bases. Trimming took 5 bases from V and 3 from J; bases not matched to a gene: 4. The CDR3 extends over 13 amino acids. CDR1 is GTSNPN and CDR2 is SVGIG in the germline V gene (reference sequence). Here the CDR3 reads CAWGRDSKNIQYF. The DNA for the CDR3 is TGTGCCTGGGGACGGGACAGCAAAAACATTCAGTACTTC.

The CDR3 here is CASSLALTNTEAFF. For the CDR3, the DNA is TGTGCCAGCAGCTTAGCACTCACGAACACTGAAGCTTTCTTT. This chain links TRBV7-9 with TRBJ1-1; D remains ambiguous. V gave up 0 bases and J gave up 1 base, with 6 bases separating them. Germline CDR1 and CDR2: SEHNR and FQNEAQ (reference sequence). The CDR3 has 14 residues.

This chain joins TRBV10-3 and TRBJ1-2, with TRBD1 matching over 9 bases. J lost 7 bases, V lost 0 bases, and 12 bases had no gene match. This CDR3 has 17 residues. Germline-derived CDR1 and CDR2 are ENHRY and SYGVKD. Here the CDR3 DNA reads TGTGCCATCAGTGAGTCATCATTTGTTCGGACAGGGGCTGGCTACACCTTC. Amino acid sequence: CAISESSFVRTGAGYTF.

This clone was observed a single time. The gene calls are TRBV7-6 and TRBJ2-1; possibly TRBD1 for D (5 bases). Germline V gene sequence: CDR1 SGHVS, CDR2 FNYEAQ. The V gene lost 1 base and the J gene lost 0 bases, with 13 bases spanning the gap. CDR3 length: 17 residues. CDR3 amino acids: CASSLGQGKSSYNEQFF. CDR3 nucleotide sequence: TGTGCCAGCAGCTTAGGGCAGGGTAAAAGCTCCTACAATGAGCAGTTCTTC.

V is TRBV6-6 and J is TRBJ1-1, with TRBD1 matching 10 bases. The germline V gene encodes CDR1 MNHNY and CDR2 SVGAGI (reference sequence). The CDR3 extends over 16 amino acids. After removal of 7 bases from V and 6 bases from J, the junction contained 14 bases not matched to a gene. The chain's CDR3 is CASNQQDRGLSPEAFF. The CDR3 nucleotides read TGTGCCAGCAACCAACAGGACAGGGGGTTATCCCCTGAAGCTTTCTTT.

In this sample, this clone turned up once. This CDR3 is CASGASMGNNSPLHF. The CDR3 DNA reads TGTGCTAGTGGTGCCAGTATGGGGAATAATTCACCCCTCCACTTT. V gene TRBV12-5 combines with J gene TRBJ1-6; no clear D gene. Germline values: CDR1 LGHNT, CDR2 FRNRAP. This CDR3 is built from 15 residues. Trimming shortened V by 5 bases and J by 5 bases, and 13 bases separated the two germline ends. Variable domain in full (rest from reference TRBV12-5 and TRBJ1-6): DARVTQTPRHKVTEMGQEVTMRCQPILGHNTVFWYRQTMMQGLELLAYFRNRAPLDDSGMPKDRFSAEMPDATLATLKIQPSEPRDSAVYFCASGASMGNNSPLHFGNGTRLTVT.

The V and J genes are TRBV7-2 and TRBJ2-7; possible D gene TRBD1, 6 bases. Germline V gives CDR1 SGHTA, CDR2 FQGNSA. Trimming shortened V by 4 bases and J by 4 bases, and 14 bases separated the two germline ends. CDR3 length equals 14 residues. CDR3 residues: CASSYLRGRYEQYF. As DNA, the CDR3 is TGTGCCAGCAGCTATCTCAGGGGTCGGTACGAGCAGTACTTC.

This clone appeared once. This chain uses TRBV2 with TRBJ2-4; D might be TRBD2 (6 bases). The CDR3 is 15 residues long. V was pared by 3 bases and J by 2 bases, with 11 bases between. CDR1 and CDR2 from the germline V gene are SNHLY and FYNNEI. The CDR3 DNA sequence: TGTGCCAGCAGTGAGCCGGGGGACCCCAAAAACATTCAGTACTTC. Translated, it gives CASSEPGDPKNIQYF.

V gene TRBV5-5 combines with J gene TRBJ1-1; D call uncertain. V was clipped by 0 bases and J by 3 bases, with 9 bases between them. Germline CDR1 SGHKS, CDR2 YYEKEE (reference sequence). This CDR3 comprises 14 residues. CDR3 protein: CASSLGPRHTEAFF. The CDR3 DNA sequence: TGTGCCAGCAGCTTGGGTCCGAGGCACACTGAAGCTTTCTTT.

V and J are TRBV2 and TRBJ2-7; 9 bases map to TRBD1. The CDR3 is made up of 18 amino acids. With 2 bases clipped from V and 5 bases from J, the junction kept 16 bases outside the gene matches. Looked up from germline, CDR1 is SNHLY and CDR2 is FYNNEI. The CDR3 DNA follows: TGTGCCAGCAGTGAAAATAGTCTTAGGGGGACAGGGAGTAACGAGCAGTACTTC. Its protein is CASSENSLRGTGSNEQYF. Complete variable domain (other parts from reference TRBV2 and TRBJ2-7): EPEVTQTPSHQVTQMGQEVILRCVPISNHLYFYWYRQILGQKVEFLVSFYNNEISEKSEIFDDQFSVERPDGSNFTLKIRSTKLEDSAMYFCASSENSLRGTGSNEQYFGPGTRLTVT.

The J gene is TRBJ1-4, the V gene TRBV2; 11 bases match TRBD1. The ends lost 7 bases at V and 8 bases at J; junction bases unmatched: 6. Looked up from germline, CDR1 is SNHLY and CDR2 is FYNNEI. This CDR3 comprises 14 residues. The CDR3 DNA reads TGTGCCAGCACCGCGGACAGGGGGCGAGAAAAACTGTTTTTT. Amino acids: CASTADRGREKLFF.

The chain carries TRBV19 and TRBJ2-1; 8 positions agree with TRBD1. CDR3 length equals 14 residues. Trimming took 5 bases from V and 5 from J; bases not matched to a gene: 5. Germline CDR1 and CDR2: LNHDA and SQIVND (reference sequence). This CDR3 reads CASSSQTGDNEQFF. CDR3 nucleotides: TGTGCCAGTAGTTCCCAGACAGGGGACAATGAGCAGTTCTTC.

V usage is TRBV28 and J usage is TRBJ1-1; tentative D call: TRBD1 (5 bases). The ends were cut back, 5 bases at V and 0 bases at J, with 13 bases in the middle. Germline V gene lookup returns CDR1 MDHEN and CDR2 SYDVKM. This CDR3 spans 15 amino acids. Written as DNA, the CDR3 is TGTGCCAGCAGTCCTTCGGGGGTCCTGAACACTGAAGCTTTCTTT. As protein: CASSPSGVLNTEAFF.

This clone was detected once. V and J are TRBV7-9 and TRBJ2-3, with D tentatively TRBD1 (5 bases). Germline V lookup: CDR1 SEHNR, CDR2 FQNEAQ (reference sequence). The CDR3 is 12 residues long. V dropped 8 bases and J dropped 7 bases, with 13 bases sitting between them. The CDR3 DNA sequence: TGTGCCAGCCTAGGGGCAGACAATACGCAGTATTTT. This gives the protein CASLGADNTQYF.

This clone appeared a few times. The chain recombines TRBV5-1 with TRBJ1-3; D unresolved. Trimming took 0 bases from V and 2 from J, leaving 12 bases between them. In germline, CDR1 is SGHRS, CDR2 YFSETQ. CDR3 length: 16 amino acids. This chain's CDR3 is CASSLGSLSTGNTIYF. The CDR3 coding sequence is TGCGCCAGCAGCTTGGGTAGTCTAAGCACTGGAAACACCATATATTTT.

This clone appeared a few times. The chain is built from TRBV19 and TRBJ1-1, with TRBD1 matching 7 bases. The trim removed 6 bases at V and 2 bases at J, leaving 9 bases unmatched. Germline CDR1 and CDR2: LNHDA and SQIVND (reference sequence). This CDR3 is 15 amino acids long. For the CDR3, the DNA is TGTGCCAGTAGCTTGACCGGGACAGCCAACACTGAAGCTTTCTTT. As protein: CASSLTGTANTEAFF.

This sequence joins TRBV12-5 and TRBJ1-5, with no clear D. The CDR3 has 14 amino acids. Trimming stripped 3 bases from V and 4 bases from J, with 10 bases between. From germline, CDR1 is LGHNT and CDR2 FRNRAP. The CDR3 region is CASGFGRANQPQHF. Here the CDR3 DNA reads TGTGCTAGTGGTTTCGGTAGGGCGAATCAGCCCCAGCATTTT.

The J gene is TRBJ1-2, the V gene TRBV5-1; tentative D call: TRBD1 (6 bases). The CDR3 sequence is 14 residues long. V gave up 4 bases and J gave up 8 bases, with 18 bases separating them. CDR1 SGHRS and CDR2 YFSETQ come from the germline V gene. CDR3 in amino acids: CASSLGAGAEGYTF. CDR3 DNA: TGCGCCAGCAGCCTTGGAGCAGGGGCTGAAGGCTACACCTTC.

The rearrangement links TRBV19 to TRBJ1-6; D is uncertain. The CDR3 is 14 residues long. Germline assignment: CDR1 LNHDA and CDR2 SQIVND (reference sequence). Trimming stripped 2 bases from V and 4 bases from J, with 6 bases between. The CDR3 sequence is CASSIMVYNSPLHF. CDR3 DNA sequence: TGTGCCAGTAGTATAATGGTTTATAATTCACCCCTCCACTTT. The full variable domain, its missing parts supplied by reference TRBV19 and TRBJ1-6, is DGGITQSPKYLFRKEGQNVTLSCEQNLNHDAMYWYRQDPGQGLRLIYYSQIVNDFQKGDIAEGYSVSREKKESFPLTVTSAQKNPTAFYLCASSIMVYNSPLHFGNGTRLTVT.

Only a few counts were recorded for this clone. This chain uses TRBV6-1 with TRBJ1-1, with D unclear. The V and J ends lost 5 bases and 0 bases respectively, with 10 bases between them. Germline V CDR1 and CDR2: MNHNS, SASEGT. There are 14 residues in the CDR3. Here the CDR3 reads CASSLGRVNTEAFF. The CDR3 nucleotides read TGTGCCAGCAGTTTAGGTAGGGTGAACACTGAAGCTTTCTTT.

The V call is TRBV2, the J call TRBJ2-7; D gene unclear. Germline lookup yields CDR1 SNHLY and CDR2 FYNNEI. V was cut by 4 bases and J by 2 bases, with 6 bases left in between. This CDR3 has 12 amino acids. CDR3 nucleotides: TGTGCCAGCAGTGCGGAGACCTACGAGCAGTACTTC. This codes for CASSAETYEQYF.

About this clone itself: The junction does not match germline at one end; this may be a read error. This rearrangement joins TRBV18 to TRBJ1-2; TRBD1 matches 7 bases. CDR3 length equals 15 residues. Germline-derived CDR1 and CDR2 are KGHSH and LQKENI. The CDR3, as DNA: TGTGCCAGCTCAGACGGGACAGATGTTAACCATGGCTACACCTTC. It is translated as CASSDGTDVNHGYTF.

This chain uses TRBV13 with TRBJ2-3; D gene uncertain. CDR1 and CDR2 from the germline V gene are PRHDT and FYEKMQ (reference sequence). Trimming stripped 1 base from V and 2 bases from J, with 7 bases between. The CDR3 has 14 amino acids. The CDR3 bases are TGTGCCAGCAGCTTAGATACTACCACAGATACGCAGTATTTT. Translated: CASSLDTTTDTQYF.